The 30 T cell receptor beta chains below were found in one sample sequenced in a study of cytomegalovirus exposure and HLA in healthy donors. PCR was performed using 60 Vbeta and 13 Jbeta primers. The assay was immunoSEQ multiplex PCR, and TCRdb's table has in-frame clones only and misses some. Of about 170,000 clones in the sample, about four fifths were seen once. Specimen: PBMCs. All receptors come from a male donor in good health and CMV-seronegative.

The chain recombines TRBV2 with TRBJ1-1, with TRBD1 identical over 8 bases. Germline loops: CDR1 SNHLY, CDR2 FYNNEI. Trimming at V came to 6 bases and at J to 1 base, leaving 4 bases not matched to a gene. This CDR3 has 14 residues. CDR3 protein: CASRYRGGNTEAFF. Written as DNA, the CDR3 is TGTGCCAGCAGATACAGGGGGGGGAACACTGAAGCTTTCTTT.

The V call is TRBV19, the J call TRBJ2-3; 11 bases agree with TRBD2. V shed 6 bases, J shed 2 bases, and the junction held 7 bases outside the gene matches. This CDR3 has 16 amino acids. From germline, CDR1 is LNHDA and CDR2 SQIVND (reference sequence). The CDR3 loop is CASSPLAGDVTDTQYF. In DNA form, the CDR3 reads TGTGCCAGTAGCCCACTAGCGGGAGACGTCACAGATACGCAGTATTTT. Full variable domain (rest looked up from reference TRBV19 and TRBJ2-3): DGGITQSPKYLFRKEGQNVTLSCEQNLNHDAMYWYRQDPGQGLRLIYYSQIVNDFQKGDIAEGYSVSREKKESFPLTVTSAQKNPTAFYLCASSPLAGDVTDTQYFGPGTRLTVL.

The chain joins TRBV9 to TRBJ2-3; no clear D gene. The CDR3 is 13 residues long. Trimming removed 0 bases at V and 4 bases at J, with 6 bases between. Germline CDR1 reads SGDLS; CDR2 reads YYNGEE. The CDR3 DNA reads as TGTGCCAGCAGCGTAGCGTCCCCAGATACGCAGTATTTT. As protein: CASSVASPDTQYF.

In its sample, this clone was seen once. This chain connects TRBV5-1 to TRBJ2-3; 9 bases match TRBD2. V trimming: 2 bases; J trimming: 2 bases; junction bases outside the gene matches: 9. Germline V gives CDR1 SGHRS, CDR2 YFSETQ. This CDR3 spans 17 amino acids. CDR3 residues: CASSLPLAGANTDTQYF. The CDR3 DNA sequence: TGCGCCAGCAGCTTACCCTTAGCGGGGGCCAACACAGATACGCAGTATTTT.

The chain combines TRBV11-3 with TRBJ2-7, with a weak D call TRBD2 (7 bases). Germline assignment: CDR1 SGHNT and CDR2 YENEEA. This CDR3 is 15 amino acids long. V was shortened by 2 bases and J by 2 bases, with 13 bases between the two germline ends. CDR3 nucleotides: TGTGCCAGCAGCTTATCCGCGGGGGCGACCTACGAGCAGTACTTC. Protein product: CASSLSAGATYEQYF.

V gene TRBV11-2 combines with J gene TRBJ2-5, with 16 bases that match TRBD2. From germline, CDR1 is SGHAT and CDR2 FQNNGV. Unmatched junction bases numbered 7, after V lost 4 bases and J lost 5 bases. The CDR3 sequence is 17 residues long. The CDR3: CASSSGTSGGDRETQYF. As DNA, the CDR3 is TGTGCCAGCAGCTCCGGGACTAGCGGGGGGGACCGGGAGACCCAGTACTTC. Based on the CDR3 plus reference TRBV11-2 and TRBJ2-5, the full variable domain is EAGVAQSPRYKIIEKRQSVAFWCNPISGHATLYWYQQILGQGPKLLIQFQNNGVVDDSQLPKDRFSAERLKGVDSTLKIQPAKLEDSAVYLCASSSGTSGGDRETQYFGPGTRLLVL.

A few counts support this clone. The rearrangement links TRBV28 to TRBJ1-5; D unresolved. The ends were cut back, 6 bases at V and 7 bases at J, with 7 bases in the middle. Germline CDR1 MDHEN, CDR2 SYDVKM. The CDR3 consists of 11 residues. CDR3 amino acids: CASRGRQPQHF. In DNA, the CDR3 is TGTGCCAGCAGGGGGAGGCAGCCCCAGCATTTT.

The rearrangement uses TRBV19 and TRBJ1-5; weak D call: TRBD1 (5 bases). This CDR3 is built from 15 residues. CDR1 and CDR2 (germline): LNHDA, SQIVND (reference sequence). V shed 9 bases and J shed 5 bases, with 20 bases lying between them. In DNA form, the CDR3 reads TGTGCCAGCGCAACAGAAGGGGTTTTGGATCAGCCCCAGCATTTT. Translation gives CASATEGVLDQPQHF.

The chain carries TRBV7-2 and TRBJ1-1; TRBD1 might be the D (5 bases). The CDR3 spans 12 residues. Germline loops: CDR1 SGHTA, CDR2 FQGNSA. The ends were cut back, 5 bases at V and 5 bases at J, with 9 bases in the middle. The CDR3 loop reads CASSHPGTEAFF. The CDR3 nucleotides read TGTGCCAGCAGCCATCCAGGGACTGAAGCTTTCTTT. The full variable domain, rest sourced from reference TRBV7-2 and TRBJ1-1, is GAGVSQSPSNKVTEKGKDVELRCDPISGHTALYWYRQSLGQGLEFLIYFQGNSAPDKSGLPSDRFSAERTGGSVSTLTIQRTQQEDSAVYLCASSHPGTEAFFGQGTRLTVV.

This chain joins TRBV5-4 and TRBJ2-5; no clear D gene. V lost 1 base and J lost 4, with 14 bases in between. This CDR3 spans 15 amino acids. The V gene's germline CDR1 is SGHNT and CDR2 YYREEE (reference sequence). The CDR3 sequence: CASSLSGSMLETQYF. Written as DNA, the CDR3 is TGTGCCAGCAGCTTGTCAGGCTCGATGTTAGAGACCCAGTACTTC.

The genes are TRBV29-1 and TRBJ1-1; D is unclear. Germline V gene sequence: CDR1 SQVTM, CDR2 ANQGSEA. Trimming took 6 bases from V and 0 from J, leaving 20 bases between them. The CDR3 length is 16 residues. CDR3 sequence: CSVVGRSRQMNTEAFF. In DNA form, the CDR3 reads TGCAGCGTCGTCGGTAGAAGCAGACAAATGAACACTGAAGCTTTCTTT.

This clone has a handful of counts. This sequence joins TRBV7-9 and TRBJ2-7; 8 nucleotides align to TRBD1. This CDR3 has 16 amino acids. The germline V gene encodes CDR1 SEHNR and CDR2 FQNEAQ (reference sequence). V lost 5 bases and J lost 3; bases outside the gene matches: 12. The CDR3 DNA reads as TGTGCCAGCAGCCTAACGAGGTGGACAGGGAGCTACGAGCAGTACTTC. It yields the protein CASSLTRWTGSYEQYF.

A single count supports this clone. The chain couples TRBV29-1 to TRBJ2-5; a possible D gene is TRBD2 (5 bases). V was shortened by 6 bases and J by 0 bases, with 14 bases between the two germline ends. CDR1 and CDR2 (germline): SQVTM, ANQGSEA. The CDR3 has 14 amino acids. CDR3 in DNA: TGCAGCGTCCGAGGGCAAATGTACCAAGAGACCCAGTACTTC. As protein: CSVRGQMYQETQYF.

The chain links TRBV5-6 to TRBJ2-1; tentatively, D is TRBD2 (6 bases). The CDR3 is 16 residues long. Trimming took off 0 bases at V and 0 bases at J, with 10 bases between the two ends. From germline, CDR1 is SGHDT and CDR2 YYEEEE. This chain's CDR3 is CASSLGPAGSYNEQFF. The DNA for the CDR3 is TGTGCCAGCAGCTTGGGTCCAGCGGGCTCCTACAATGAGCAGTTCTTC.

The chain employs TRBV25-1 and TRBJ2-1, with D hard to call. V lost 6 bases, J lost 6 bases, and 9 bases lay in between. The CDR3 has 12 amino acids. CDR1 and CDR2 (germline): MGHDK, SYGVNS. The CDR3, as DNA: TGTGCCAGCAGCAAAAATTCCAATGAGCAGTTCTTC. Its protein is CASSKNSNEQFF.

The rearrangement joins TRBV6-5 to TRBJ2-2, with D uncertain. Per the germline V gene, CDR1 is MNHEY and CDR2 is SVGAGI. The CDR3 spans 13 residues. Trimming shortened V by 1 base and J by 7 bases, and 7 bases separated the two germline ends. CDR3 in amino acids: CASSYYSGGELFF. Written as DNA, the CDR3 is TGTGCCAGCAGTTACTACTCTGGCGGGGAGCTGTTTTTT.

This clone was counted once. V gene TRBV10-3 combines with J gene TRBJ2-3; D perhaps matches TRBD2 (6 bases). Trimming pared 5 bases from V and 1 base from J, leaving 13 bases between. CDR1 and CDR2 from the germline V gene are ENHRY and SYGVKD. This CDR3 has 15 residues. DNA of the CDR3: TGTGCCATCAGTACTGGAGGGCAGGGCACAGATACGCAGTATTTT. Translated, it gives CAISTGGQGTDTQYF.

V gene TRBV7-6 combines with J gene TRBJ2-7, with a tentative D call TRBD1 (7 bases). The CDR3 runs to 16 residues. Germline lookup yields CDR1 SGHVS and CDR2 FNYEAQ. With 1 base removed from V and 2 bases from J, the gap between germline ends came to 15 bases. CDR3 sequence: CASSLGPPGGTYEQYF. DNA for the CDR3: TGTGCCAGCAGCTTAGGCCCCCCAGGGGGGACCTACGAGCAGTACTTC.

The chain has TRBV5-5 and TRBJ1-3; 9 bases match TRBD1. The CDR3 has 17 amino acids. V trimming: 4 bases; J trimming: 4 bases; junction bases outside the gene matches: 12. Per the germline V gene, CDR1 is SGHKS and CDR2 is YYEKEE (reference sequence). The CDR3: CASSRQPGTGLGNTIYF. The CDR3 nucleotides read TGTGCCAGCAGCCGCCAGCCGGGGACAGGGTTAGGAAACACCATATATTTT.

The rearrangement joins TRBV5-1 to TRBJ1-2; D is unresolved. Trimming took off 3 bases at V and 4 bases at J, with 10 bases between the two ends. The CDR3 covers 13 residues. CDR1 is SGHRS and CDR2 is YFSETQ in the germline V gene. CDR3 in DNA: TGCGCCAGCAGCTACGACGCGGCCTATGGCTACACCTTC. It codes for CASSYDAAYGYTF.

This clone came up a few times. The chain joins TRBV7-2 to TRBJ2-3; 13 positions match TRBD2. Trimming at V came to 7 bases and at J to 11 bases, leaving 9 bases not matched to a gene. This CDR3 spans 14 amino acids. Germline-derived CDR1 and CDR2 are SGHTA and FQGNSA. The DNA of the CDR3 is TGTGCCAGCACCCGGACTAGCGGGAGCCCAAAGCAGTATTTT. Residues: CASTRTSGSPKQYF.

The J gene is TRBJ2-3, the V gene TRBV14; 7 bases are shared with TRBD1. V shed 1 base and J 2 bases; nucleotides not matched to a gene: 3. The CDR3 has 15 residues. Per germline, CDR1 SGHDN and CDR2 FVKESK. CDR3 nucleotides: TGTGCCAGCAGCCAAGGACAGGGATTCACAGATACGCAGTATTTT. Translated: CASSQGQGFTDTQYF.

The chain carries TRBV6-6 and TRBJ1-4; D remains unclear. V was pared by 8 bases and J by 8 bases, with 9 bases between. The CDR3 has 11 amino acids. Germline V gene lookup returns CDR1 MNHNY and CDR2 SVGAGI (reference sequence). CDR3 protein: CASQTREKLFF. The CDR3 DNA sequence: TGTGCCAGCCAAACGAGAGAAAAACTGTTTTTT.

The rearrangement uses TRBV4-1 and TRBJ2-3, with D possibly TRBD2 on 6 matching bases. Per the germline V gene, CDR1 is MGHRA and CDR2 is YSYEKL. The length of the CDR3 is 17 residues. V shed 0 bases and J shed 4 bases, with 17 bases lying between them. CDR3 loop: CASSQDRPTSSADTQYF. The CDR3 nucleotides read TGCGCCAGCAGCCAAGATCGCCCGACTAGTAGTGCAGATACGCAGTATTTT.

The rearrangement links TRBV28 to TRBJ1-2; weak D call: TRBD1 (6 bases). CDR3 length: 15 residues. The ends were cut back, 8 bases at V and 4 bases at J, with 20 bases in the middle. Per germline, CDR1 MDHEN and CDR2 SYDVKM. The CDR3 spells CASQWSQGTGYGYTF. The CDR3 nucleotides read TGTGCCAGCCAATGGAGTCAGGGGACCGGCTATGGCTACACCTTC.

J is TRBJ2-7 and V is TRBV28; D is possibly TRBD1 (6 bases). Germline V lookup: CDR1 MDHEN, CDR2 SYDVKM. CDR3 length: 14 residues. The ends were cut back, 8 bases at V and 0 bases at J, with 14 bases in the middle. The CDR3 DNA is TGTGCCAGCCGTCACTGGGACACCTCCTACGAGCAGTACTTC. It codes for CASRHWDTSYEQYF.

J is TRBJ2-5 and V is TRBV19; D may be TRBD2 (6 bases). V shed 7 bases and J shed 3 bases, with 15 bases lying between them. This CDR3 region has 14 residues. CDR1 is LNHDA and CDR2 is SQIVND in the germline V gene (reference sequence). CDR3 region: CASTSREREETQYF. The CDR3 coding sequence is TGTGCCAGTACCTCTAGAGAGCGGGAAGAGACCCAGTACTTC. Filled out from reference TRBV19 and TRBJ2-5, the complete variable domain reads DGGITQSPKYLFRKEGQNVTLSCEQNLNHDAMYWYRQDPGQGLRLIYYSQIVNDFQKGDIAEGYSVSREKKESFPLTVTSAQKNPTAFYLCASTSREREETQYFGPGTRLLVL.

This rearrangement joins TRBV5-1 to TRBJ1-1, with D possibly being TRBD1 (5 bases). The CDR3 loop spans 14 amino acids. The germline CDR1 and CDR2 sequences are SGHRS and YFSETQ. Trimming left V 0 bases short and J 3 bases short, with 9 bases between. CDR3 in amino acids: CASSLVLGDTEAFF. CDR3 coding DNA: TGCGCCAGCAGCTTGGTGTTAGGGGACACTGAAGCTTTCTTT.

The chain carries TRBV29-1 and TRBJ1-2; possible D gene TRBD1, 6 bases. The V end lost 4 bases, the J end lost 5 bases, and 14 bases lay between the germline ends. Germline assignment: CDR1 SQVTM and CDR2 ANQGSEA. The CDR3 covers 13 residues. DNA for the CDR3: TGCAGCGTTGTCCCGGGACATAAGTATGGCTACACCTTC. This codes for CSVVPGHKYGYTF.

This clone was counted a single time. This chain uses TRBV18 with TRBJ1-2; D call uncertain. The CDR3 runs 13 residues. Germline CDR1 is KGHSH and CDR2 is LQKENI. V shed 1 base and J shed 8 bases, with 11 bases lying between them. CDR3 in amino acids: CASSPQEAGGYTF. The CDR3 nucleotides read TGTGCCAGCTCACCACAGGAGGCCGGCGGCTACACCTTC.